The 5 T cell receptor beta chains reported below all come from one sample, sequenced in a study of shared clonotypes between healthy human individuals. This table comes from immunoSEQ multiplex PCR, and its TCRdb copy is limited to in-frame clones, with some not included. This table has roughly 590,000 clones, less than 97% appearing once. Naive CD8 cells lacked CD45RO and underwent positive selection for CCR7, leaving out terminally differentiated effector memory CD45RA+ cells. Sequencing input: naive CD8+ T cells sorted from blood. The receptors stem from a woman in her twenties or thirties in good health.

Notes on this clone: Distinct nucleotide sequences in the sample also encode this CDR3. The chain couples TRBV5-4 to TRBJ1-2, with D perhaps TRBD1 (5 bases). V lost 1 base, J lost 4 bases, and 11 bases lay in between. Germline lookup yields CDR1 SGHNT and CDR2 YYREEE (reference sequence). CDR3 length equals 14 residues. Here the CDR3 reads CASSLRGASYGYTF. In DNA, the CDR3 is TGTGCCAGCAGCTTGCGAGGGGCATCCTATGGCTACACCTTC.

V gene TRBV28 combines with J gene TRBJ2-7; 7 bases are a match to TRBD1. The J segment lost 6 bases and the V segment lost 5 bases, leaving 10 bases of the junction unmatched. CDR1 MDHEN and CDR2 SYDVKM come from the germline V gene. The CDR3 loop spans 14 amino acids. CDR3 protein: CASSPYKAGGEQYF. The CDR3 bases are TGTGCCAGCAGTCCCTATAAGGCAGGGGGCGAGCAGTACTTC.

This clone has a single count. The rearrangement links TRBV28 to TRBJ1-4; a weak D match, TRBD1 (5 bases). Germline CDR1 MDHEN, CDR2 SYDVKM. The ends were cut back, 6 bases at V and 5 bases at J, with 16 bases in the middle. The CDR3 spans 15 residues. CDR3 loop: CASRHGTLRNEKLFF. The CDR3 DNA sequence: TGTGCCAGCAGACACGGGACCCTGAGGAATGAAAAACTGTTTTTT.

The chain couples TRBV28 to TRBJ2-7; D gene uncertain. Germline V lookup: CDR1 MDHEN, CDR2 SYDVKM. The CDR3 covers 16 residues. V was trimmed by 5 bases and J by 0 bases, leaving 17 bases between them. The CDR3 nucleotides are TGTGCCAGCAGTAATTCGCTGACGGCGAGCTCCTACGAGCAGTACTTC. Translated: CASSNSLTASSYEQYF. The full variable domain, its missing parts supplied by reference TRBV28 and TRBJ2-7, is DVKVTQSSRYLVKRTGEKVFLECVQDMDHENMFWYRQDPGLGLRLIYFSYDVKMKEKGDIPEGYSVSREKKERFSLILESASTNQTSMYLCASSNSLTASSYEQYFGPGTRLTVT.

J is TRBJ2-7 and V is TRBV5-1; 9 nucleotides agree with TRBD1. Per the germline V gene, CDR1 is SGHRS and CDR2 is YFSETQ. Trimming took 3 bases from V and 3 from J; bases not matched to a gene: 10. The CDR3 contains 16 residues. CDR3 sequence (DNA): TGCGCCAGCAGCTCACGTGACCTGACAGGGGGCTACGAGCAGTACTTC. Its translation is CASSSRDLTGGYEQYF.